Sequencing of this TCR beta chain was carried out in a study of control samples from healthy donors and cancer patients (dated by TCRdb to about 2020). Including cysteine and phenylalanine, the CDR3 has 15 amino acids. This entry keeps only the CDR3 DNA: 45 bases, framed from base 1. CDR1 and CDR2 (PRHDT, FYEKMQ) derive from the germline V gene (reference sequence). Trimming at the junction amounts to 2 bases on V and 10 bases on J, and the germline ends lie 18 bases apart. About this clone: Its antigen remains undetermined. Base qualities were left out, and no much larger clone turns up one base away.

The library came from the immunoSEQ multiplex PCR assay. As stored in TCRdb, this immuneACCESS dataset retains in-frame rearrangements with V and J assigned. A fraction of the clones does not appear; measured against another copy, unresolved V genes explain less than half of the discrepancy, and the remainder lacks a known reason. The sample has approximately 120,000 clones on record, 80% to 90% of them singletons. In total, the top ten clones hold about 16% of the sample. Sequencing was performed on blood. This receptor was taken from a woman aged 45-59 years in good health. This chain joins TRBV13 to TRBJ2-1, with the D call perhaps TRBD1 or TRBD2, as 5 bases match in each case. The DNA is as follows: TGTGCCAGCAGCTTACGAGGGGTGCGACCGTGGGAGCAGTTCTTC. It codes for CASSLRGVRPWEQFF.